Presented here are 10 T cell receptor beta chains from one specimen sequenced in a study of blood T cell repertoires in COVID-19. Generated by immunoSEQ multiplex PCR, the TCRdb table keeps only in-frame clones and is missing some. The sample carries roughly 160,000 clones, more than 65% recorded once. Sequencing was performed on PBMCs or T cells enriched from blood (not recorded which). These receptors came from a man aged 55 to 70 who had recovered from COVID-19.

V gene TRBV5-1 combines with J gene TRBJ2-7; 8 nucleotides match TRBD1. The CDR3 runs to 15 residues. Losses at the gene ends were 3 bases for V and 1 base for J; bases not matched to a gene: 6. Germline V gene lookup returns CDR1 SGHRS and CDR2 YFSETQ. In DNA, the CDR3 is TGCGCCAGCAGCTCGTGGACAGGGTCATCCTACGAGCAGTACTTC. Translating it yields CASSSWTGSSYEQYF.

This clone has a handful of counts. The CDR3 region has the DNA TGTGCCACCCTAGAGAAGAGAGGGAACACCGGGGAGCTGTTTTTT. It translates to CATLEKRGNTGELFF. The V and J genes are TRBV19 and TRBJ2-2; unclear D gene. CDR1 and CDR2 (germline): LNHDA, SQIVND (reference sequence). The CDR3 spans 15 residues. The V gene lost 10 bases and the J gene lost 1 base, with 16 bases spanning the gap.

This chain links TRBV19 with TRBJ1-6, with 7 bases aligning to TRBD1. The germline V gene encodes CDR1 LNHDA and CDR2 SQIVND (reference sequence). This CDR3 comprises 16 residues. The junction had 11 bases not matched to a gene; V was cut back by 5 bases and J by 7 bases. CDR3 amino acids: CASSPGRDSRNSPLHF. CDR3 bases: TGTGCCAGTAGTCCAGGACGGGACAGTCGCAATTCACCCCTCCACTTT.

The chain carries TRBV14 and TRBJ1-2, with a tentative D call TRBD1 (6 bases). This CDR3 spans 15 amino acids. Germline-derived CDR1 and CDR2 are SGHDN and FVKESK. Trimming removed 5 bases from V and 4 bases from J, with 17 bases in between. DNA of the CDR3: TGTGCCAGCAGCTCAAGAGCAGGGGCGATCTATGGCTACACCTTC. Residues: CASSSRAGAIYGYTF.

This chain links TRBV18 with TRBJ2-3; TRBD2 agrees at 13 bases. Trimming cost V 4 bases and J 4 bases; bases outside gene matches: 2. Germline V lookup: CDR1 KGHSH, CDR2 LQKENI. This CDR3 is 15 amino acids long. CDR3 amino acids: CASSQLAGGADTQYF. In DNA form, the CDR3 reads TGTGCCAGCTCACAACTAGCGGGAGGGGCAGATACGCAGTATTTT.

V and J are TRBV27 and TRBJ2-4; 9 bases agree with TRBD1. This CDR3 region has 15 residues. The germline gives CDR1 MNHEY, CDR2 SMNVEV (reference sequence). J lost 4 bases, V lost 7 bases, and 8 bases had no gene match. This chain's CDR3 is CASKEQGAAKNIQYF. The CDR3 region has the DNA TGTGCCAGCAAGGAACAGGGGGCAGCTAAAAACATTCAGTACTTC.

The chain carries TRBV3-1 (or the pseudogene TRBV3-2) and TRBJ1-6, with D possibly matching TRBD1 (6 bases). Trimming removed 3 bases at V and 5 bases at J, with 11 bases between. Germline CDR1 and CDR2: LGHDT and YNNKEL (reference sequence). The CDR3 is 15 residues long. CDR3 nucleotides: TGTGCCAGCAGCCAGGGCAGGGGAAATAATTCACCCCTCCACTTT. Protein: CASSQGRGNNSPLHF.

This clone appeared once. CDR3 DNA sequence: TGTGCCAGCAGCTTAGGGTCGGAGGGGAGGTTCCACAATGAGCAGTTCTTC. Translation: CASSLGSEGRFHNEQFF. This chain uses TRBV7-3 with TRBJ2-1, with D possibly being TRBD2 (6 bases). CDR3 length: 17 amino acids. Germline V gene data show CDR1 as SGHTA and CDR2 as FQGTGA. V lost 2 bases to trimming and J lost 5 bases, with 19 bases between them.

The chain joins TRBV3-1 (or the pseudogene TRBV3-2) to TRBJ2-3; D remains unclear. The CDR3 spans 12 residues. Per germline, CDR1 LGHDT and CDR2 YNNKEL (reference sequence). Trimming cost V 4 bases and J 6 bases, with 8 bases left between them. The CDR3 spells CASSLLADTQYF. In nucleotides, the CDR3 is TGTGCCAGCAGCCTTTTGGCCGATACGCAGTATTTT.

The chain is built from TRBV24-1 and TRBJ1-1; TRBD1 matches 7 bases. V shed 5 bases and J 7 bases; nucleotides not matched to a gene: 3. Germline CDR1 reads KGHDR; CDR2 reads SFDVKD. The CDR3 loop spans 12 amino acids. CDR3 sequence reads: CATSGRDSEAFF. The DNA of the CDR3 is TGTGCCACCAGTGGTCGGGACAGTGAAGCTTTCTTT.